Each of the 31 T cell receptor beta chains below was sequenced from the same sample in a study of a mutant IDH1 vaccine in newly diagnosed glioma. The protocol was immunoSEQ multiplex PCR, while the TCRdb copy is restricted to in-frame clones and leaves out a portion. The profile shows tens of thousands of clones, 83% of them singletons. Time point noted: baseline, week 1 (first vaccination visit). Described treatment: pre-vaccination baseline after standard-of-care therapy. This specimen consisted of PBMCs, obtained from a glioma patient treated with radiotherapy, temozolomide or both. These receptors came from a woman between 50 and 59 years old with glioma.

The chain's CDR3 is CAGRHGQLPYEQYF. CDR3 in DNA: TGTGCCGGCCGTCACGGCCAGCTGCCCTACGAGCAGTACTTC. The chain recombines TRBV30 with TRBJ2-5, with D uncertain. The DNA end is more similar to TRBJ2-7, so the J call may be wrong. The CDR3 has 14 residues. Germline V CDR1 and CDR2: GTSNPN, SVGIG (reference sequence).

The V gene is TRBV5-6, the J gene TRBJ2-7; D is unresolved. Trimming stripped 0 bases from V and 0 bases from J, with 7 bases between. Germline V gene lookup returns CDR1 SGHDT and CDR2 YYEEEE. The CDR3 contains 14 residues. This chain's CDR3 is CASSLDSSSYEQYF. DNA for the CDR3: TGTGCCAGCAGCTTGGATAGCTCCTCCTACGAGCAGTACTTC.

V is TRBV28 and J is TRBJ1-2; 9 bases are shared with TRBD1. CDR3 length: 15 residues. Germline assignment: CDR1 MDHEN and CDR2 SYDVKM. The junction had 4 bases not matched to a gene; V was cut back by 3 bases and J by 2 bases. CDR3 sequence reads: CASSLGGQGNYGYTF. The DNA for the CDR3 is TGTGCCAGCAGTTTGGGGGGACAGGGCAACTATGGCTACACCTTC.

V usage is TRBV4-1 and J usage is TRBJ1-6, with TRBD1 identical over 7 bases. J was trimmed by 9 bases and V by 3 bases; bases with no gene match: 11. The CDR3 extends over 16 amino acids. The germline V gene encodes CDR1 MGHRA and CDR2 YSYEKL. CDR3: CASSQGDRVRTSPLHF. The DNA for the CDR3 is TGCGCCAGCAGCCAGGGTGACAGGGTTCGGACTTCACCCCTCCACTTT.

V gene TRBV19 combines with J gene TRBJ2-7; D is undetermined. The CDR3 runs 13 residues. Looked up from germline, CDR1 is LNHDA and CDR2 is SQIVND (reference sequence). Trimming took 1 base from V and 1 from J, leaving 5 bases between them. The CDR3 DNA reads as TGTGCCAGTAGTATAGCGGAGTCCTACGAGCAGTACTTC. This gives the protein CASSIAESYEQYF.

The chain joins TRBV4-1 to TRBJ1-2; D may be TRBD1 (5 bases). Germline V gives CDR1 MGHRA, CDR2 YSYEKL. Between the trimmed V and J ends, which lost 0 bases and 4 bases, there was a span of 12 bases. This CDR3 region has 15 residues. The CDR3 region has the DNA TGCGCCAGCAGCCAAGATCGACAGTCTACCTATGGCTACACCTTC. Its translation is CASSQDRQSTYGYTF.

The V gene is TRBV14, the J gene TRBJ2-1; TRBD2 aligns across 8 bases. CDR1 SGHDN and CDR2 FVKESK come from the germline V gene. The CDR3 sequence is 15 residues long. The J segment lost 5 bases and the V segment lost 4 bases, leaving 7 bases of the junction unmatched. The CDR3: CASSLTGGGHNEQFF. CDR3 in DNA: TGTGCCAGCAGCCTAACGGGGGGGGGCCACAATGAGCAGTTCTTC. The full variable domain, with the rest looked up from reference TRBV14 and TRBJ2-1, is EAGVTQFPSHSVIEKGQTVTLRCDPISGHDNLYWYRRVMGKEIKFLLHFVKESKQDESGMPNNRFLAERTGGTYSTLKVQPAELEDSGVYFCASSLTGGGHNEQFFGPGTRLTVL.

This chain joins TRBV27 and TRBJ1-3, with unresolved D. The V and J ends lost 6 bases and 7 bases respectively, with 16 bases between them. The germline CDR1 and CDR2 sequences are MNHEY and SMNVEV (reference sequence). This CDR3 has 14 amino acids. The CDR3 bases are TGTGCCAGCAGCCCGGGCCGCCTAGGCAACACCATATATTTT. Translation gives CASSPGRLGNTIYF.

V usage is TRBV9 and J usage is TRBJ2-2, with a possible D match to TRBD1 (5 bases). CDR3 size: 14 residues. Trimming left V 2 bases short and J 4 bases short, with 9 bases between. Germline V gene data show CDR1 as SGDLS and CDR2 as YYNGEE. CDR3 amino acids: CASSVVGATGELFF. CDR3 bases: TGTGCCAGCAGCGTTGTAGGGGCCACCGGGGAGCTGTTTTTT.

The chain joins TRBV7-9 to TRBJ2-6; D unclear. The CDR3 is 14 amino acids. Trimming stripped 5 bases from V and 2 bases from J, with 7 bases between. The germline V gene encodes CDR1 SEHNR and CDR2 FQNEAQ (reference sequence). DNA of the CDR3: TGTGCCAGCAGCAGTATGGCTGGGGCCAACGTCCTGACTTTC. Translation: CASSSMAGANVLTF. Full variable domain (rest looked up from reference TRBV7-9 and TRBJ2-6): DTGVSQNPRHKITKRGQNVTFRCDPISEHNRLYWYRQTLGQGPEFLTYFQNEAQLEKSRLLSDRFSAERPKGSFSTLEIQRTEQGDSAMYLCASSSMAGANVLTFGAGSRLTVL.

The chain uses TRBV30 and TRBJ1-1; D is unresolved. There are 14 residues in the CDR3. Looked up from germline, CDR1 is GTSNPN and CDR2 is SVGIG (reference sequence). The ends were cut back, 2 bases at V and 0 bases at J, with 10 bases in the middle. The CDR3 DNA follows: TGTGCCTGGAGTTTGACTGGGGTGAACACTGAAGCTTTCTTT. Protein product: CAWSLTGVNTEAFF. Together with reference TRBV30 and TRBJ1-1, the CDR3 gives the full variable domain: SQTIHQWPATLVQPVGSPLSLECTVEGTSNPNLYWYRQAAGRGLQLLFYSVGIGQISSEVPQNLSASRPQDRQFILSSKKLLLSDSGFYLCAWSLTGVNTEAFFGQGTRLTVV.

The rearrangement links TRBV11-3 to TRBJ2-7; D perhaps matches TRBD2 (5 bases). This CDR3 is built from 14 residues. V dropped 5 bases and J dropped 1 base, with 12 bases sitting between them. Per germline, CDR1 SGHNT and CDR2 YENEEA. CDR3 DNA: TGTGCCAGCAGCCGGACTTCTACATCCTACGAGCAGTACTTC. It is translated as CASSRTSTSYEQYF.

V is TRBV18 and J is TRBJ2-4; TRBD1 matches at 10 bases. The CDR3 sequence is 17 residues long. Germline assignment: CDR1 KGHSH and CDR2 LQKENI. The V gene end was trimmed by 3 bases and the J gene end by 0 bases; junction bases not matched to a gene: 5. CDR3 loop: CASSPRTGGLAKNIQYF. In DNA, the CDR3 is TGTGCCAGCTCACCCCGGACAGGGGGACTAGCCAAAAACATTCAGTACTTC.

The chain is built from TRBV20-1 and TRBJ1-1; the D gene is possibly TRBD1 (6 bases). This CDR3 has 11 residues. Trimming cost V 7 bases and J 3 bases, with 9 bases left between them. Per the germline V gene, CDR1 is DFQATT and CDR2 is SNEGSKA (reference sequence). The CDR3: CSENRDTEAFF. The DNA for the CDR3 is TGCAGTGAAAACAGGGACACTGAAGCTTTCTTT.

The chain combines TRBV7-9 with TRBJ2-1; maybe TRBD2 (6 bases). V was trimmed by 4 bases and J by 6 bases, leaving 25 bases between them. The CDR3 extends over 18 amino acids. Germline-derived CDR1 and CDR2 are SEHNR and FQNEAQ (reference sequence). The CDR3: CASSSQKMLASGGNEQFF. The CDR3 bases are TGTGCCAGCAGCTCCCAAAAGATGCTAGCCTCCGGGGGCAATGAGCAGTTCTTC.

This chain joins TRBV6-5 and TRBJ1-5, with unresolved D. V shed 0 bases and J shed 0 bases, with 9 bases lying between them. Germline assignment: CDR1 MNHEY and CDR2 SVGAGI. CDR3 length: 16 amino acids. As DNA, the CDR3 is TGTGCCAGCAGTTACTCGAGTCCTTATAGCAATCAGCCCCAGCATTTT. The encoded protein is CASSYSSPYSNQPQHF.

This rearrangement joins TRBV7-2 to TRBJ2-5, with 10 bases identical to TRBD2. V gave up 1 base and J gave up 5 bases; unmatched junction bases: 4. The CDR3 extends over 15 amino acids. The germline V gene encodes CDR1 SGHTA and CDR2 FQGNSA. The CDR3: CASSLDLLAGETQYF. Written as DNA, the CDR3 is TGTGCCAGCAGCTTAGACCTACTAGCGGGGGAGACCCAGTACTTC.

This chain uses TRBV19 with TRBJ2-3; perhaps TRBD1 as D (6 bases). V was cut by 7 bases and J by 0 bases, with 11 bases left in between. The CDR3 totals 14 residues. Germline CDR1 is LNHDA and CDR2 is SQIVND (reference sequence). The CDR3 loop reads CASNQGLSTDTQYF. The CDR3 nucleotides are TGTGCCAGTAATCAGGGGCTAAGCACAGATACGCAGTATTTT.

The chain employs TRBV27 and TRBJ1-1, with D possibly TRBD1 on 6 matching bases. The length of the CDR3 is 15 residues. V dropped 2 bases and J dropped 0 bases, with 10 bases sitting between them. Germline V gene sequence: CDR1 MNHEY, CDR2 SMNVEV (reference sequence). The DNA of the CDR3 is TGTGCCAGCAGTTTAGGGGGCATTGTGAACACTGAAGCTTTCTTT. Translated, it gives CASSLGGIVNTEAFF.

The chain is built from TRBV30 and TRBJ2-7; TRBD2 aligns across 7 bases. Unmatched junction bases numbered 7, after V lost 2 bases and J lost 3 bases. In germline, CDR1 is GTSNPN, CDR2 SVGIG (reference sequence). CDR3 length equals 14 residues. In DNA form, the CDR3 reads TGTGCCTGGAGTCAAACCGGGACTATCTACGAGCAGTACTTC. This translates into CAWSQTGTIYEQYF.

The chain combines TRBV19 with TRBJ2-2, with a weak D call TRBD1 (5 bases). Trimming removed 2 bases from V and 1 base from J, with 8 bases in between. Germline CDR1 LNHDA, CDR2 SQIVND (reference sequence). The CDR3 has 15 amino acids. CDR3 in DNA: TGTGCCAGTAGTATACGGCAGGGGAACACCGGGGAGCTGTTTTTT. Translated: CASSIRQGNTGELFF.

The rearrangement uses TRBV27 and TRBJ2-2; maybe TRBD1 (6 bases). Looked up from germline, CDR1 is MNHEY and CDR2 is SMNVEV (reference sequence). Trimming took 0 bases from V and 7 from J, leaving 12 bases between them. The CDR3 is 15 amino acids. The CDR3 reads CASSLSPGVGGELFF. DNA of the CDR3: TGTGCCAGCAGTTTATCCCCAGGGGTCGGCGGGGAGCTGTTTTTT.

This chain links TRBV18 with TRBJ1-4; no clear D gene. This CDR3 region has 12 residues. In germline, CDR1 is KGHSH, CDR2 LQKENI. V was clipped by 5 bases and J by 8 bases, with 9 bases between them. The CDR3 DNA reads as TGTGCCAGCTCAGCGGCAGAGGAAAAACTGTTTTTT. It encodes CASSAAEEKLFF.

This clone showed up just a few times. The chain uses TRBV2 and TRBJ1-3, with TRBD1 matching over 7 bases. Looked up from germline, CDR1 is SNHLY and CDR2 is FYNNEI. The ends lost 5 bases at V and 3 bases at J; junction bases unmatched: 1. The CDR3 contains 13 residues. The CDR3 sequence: CASSRDSGNTIYF. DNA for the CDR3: TGTGCCAGCAGTCGGGACAGTGGAAACACCATATATTTT.

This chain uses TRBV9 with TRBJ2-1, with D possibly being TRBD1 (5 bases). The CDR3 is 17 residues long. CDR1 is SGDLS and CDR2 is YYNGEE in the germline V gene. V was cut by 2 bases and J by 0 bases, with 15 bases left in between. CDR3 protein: CASSVSGAASSYNEQFF. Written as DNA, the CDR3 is TGTGCCAGCAGCGTTAGTGGGGCCGCAAGCTCCTACAATGAGCAGTTCTTC.

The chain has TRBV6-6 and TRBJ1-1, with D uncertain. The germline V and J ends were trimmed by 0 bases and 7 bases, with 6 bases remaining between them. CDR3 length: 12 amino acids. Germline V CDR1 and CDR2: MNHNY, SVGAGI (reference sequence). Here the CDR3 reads CASSYSKREAFF. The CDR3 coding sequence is TGTGCCAGCAGTTACTCTAAACGTGAAGCTTTCTTT.

The CDR3 spells CASSVKTGGNDEQYF. CDR3 in DNA: TGTGCCAGCAGCGTGAAGACAGGGGGCAATGACGAGCAGTACTTC. This chain joins TRBV5-4 and TRBJ2-7, with 10 nucleotides matching TRBD1. J lost 5 bases, V lost 4 bases, and 9 bases had no gene match. Per the germline V gene, CDR1 is SGHNT and CDR2 is YYREEE (reference sequence). The CDR3 covers 15 residues.

The chain's CDR3 is CASSSNRGAYEQYF. Written as DNA, the CDR3 is TGTGCCAGCAGCTCGAATCGGGGTGCCTACGAGCAGTACTTC. The chain is built from TRBV5-5 and TRBJ2-7; maybe TRBD2 (5 bases). V lost 3 bases, J lost 2 bases, and 12 bases lay in between. This CDR3 is built from 14 residues. The V gene's germline CDR1 is SGHKS and CDR2 YYEKEE (reference sequence).

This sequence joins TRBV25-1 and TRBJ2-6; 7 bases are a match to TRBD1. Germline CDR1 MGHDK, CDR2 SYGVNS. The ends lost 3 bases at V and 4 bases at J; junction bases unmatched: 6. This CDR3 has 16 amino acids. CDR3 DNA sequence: TGTGCCAGCAGTGATGGTACAGGGGCAGGGGCCAACGTCCTGACTTTC. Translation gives CASSDGTGAGANVLTF.

CDR3 in amino acids: CASSQDGTGGETQYF. The CDR3 nucleotides are TGCGCCAGCAGCCAAGATGGGACAGGGGGCGAGACCCAGTACTTC. This sequence joins TRBV4-1 and TRBJ2-5, with TRBD1 identical over 12 bases. Germline trimming cut 0 bases from V and 5 bases from J; bases unmatched to any gene: 1. The CDR3 covers 15 residues. In germline, CDR1 is MGHRA, CDR2 YSYEKL.

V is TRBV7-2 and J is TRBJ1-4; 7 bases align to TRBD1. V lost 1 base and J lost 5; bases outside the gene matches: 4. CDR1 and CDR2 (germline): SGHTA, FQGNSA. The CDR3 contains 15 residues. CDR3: CASSLGDRRNEKLFF. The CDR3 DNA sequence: TGTGCCAGCAGCTTAGGGGACAGAAGAAATGAAAAACTGTTTTTT.